This entry is about one TCR beta chain. The sample comes from a study of blood T cell repertoires in COVID-19. V trimming: 4 bases; J trimming: 4 bases; junction bases outside the gene matches: 7. Germline V gene lookup returns CDR1 MNHEY and CDR2 SVGEGT. The CDR3 spans 14 residues. Profiling relied on immunoSEQ multiplex PCR, and the TCRdb table lists in-frame clones only, not all of them. This table holds roughly 250,000 clones, 80% to 90% found once. This receptor was identified in a woman between 40 and 55 years old who had been exposed to COVID-19. Material for sequencing was PBMCs or T cells enriched from blood (not recorded which). The V call is TRBV6-2 or TRBV6-3, the J call TRBJ2-7, with TRBD1 identical over 7 bases. The CDR3 protein is CASSLGQPPYEQYV. In DNA, the CDR3 is TGTGCCAGCAGTTTGGGACAGCCACCATACGAGCAGTACGTC.